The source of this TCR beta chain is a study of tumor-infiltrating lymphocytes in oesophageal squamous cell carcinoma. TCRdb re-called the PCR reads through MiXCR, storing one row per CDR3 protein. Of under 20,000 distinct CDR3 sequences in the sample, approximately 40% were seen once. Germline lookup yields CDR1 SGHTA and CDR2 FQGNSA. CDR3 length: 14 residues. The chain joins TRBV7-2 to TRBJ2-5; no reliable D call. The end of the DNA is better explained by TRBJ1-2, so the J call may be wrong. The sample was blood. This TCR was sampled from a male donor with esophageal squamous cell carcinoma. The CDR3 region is CASSLEQLTGGYTF. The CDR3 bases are TGTGCCAGCAGCCTTGAGCAACTCACGGGGGGCTACACCTTC.